This TCR beta chain was identified in a study of T cell responses to AZD1222 COVID-19 vaccine. The germline V and J ends were trimmed by 4 bases and 7 bases, with 11 bases remaining between them. Germline CDR1 and CDR2: MNHEY and SVGAGI. The CDR3 has 13 amino acids. Study-level findings and limits: Possibly, clonal diversity was underestimated; donors were largely white British and included more females. An increase in Spike-specific TCR breadth and depth was observed after two AZD1222 doses.

Profiled with immunoSEQ multiplex PCR; TCRdb holds only in-frame clones, not every one. The profile shows some 120,000 clones, around 90% of them singletons. A word on this clone: Its antigen is unknown.

Sequenced here: peripheral blood, sampled on day 0 of AZD1222 vaccination. This chain links TRBV6-5 with TRBJ1-3, with D hard to call. The sequence was collected from an adult in good health. CDR3 coding DNA: TGTGCCAGCAGTTCTCGGGCGCCTAACACCATATATTTT. Amino acids: CASSSRAPNTIYF.